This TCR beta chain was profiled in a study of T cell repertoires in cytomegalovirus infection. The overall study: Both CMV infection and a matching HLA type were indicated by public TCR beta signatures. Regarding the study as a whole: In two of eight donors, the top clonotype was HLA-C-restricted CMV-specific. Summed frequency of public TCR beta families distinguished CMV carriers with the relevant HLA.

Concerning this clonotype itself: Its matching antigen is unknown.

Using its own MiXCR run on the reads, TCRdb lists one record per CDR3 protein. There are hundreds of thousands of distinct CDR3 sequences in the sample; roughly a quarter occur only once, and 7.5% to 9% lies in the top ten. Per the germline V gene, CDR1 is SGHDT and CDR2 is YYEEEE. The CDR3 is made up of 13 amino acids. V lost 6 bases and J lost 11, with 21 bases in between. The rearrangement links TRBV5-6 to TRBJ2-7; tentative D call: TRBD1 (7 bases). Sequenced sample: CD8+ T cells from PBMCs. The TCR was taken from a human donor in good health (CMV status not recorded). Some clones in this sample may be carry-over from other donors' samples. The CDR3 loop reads CASTQGGFTPEYV. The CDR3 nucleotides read TGTGCCAGCACCCAGGGGGGCTTCACTCCGGAGTACGTC.